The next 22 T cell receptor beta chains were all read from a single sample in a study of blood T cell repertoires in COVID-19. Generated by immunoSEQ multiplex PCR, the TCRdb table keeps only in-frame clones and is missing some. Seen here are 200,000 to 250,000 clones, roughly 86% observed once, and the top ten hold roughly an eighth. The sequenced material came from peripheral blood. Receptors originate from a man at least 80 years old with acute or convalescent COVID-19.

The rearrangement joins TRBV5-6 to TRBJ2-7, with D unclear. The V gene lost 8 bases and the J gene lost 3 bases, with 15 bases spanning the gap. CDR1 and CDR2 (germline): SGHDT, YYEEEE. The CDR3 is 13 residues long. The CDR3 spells CASTDGGYYEQYF. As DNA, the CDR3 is TGTGCCAGTACCGACGGCGGATACTACGAGCAGTACTTC.

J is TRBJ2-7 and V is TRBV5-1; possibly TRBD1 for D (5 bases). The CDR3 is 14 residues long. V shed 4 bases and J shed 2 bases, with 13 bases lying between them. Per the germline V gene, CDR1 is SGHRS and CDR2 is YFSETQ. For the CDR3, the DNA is TGCGCCAGCAGCAGGCCAGGGAACCCCTACGAGCAGTACTTC. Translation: CASSRPGNPYEQYF.

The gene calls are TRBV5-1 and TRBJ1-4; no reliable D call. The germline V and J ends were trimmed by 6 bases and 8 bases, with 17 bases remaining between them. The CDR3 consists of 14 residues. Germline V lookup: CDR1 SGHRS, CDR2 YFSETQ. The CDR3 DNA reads TGCGCCAGCACCAGGACTCCCTCGGTGGAAAAACTGTTTTTT. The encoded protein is CASTRTPSVEKLFF.

The CDR3 bases are TGTGCCAGTAGTAGACAGGAACTAAATTCACCCCTCCACTTT. It specifies CASSRQELNSPLHF. The chain is built from TRBV19 and TRBJ1-6; tentative D call: TRBD1 (6 bases). The germline CDR1 and CDR2 sequences are LNHDA and SQIVND (reference sequence). The CDR3 contains 14 residues. V lost 4 bases to trimming and J lost 7 bases, with 11 bases between them. Together with reference TRBV19 and TRBJ1-6, the CDR3 gives the full variable domain: DGGITQSPKYLFRKEGQNVTLSCEQNLNHDAMYWYRQDPGQGLRLIYYSQIVNDFQKGDIAEGYSVSREKKESFPLTVTSAQKNPTAFYLCASSRQELNSPLHFGNGTRLTVT.

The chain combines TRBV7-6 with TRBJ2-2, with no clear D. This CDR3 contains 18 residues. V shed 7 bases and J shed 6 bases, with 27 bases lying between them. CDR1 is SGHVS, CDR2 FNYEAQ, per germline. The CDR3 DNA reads TGTGCCAGCACCCAACCCAAAGGCGGCCTCTCAAACGCCGGGGAGCTGTTTTTT. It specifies CASTQPKGGLSNAGELFF.

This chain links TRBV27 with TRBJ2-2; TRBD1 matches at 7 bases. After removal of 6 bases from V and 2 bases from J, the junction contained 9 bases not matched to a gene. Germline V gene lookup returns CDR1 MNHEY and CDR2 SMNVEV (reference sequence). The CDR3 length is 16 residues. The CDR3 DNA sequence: TGTGCCAGCAGAGAAACGGGACAGATAAACACCGGGGAGCTGTTTTTT. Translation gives CASRETGQINTGELFF.

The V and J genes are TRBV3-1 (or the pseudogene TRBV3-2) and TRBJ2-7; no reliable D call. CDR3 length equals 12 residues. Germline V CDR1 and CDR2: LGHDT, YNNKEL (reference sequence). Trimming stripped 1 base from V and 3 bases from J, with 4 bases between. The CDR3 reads CASSQAGYEQYF. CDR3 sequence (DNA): TGTGCCAGCAGCCAAGCGGGCTACGAGCAGTACTTC.

The CDR3 loop is CASGTSGYNEQFF. The DNA of the CDR3 is TGTGCCAGCGGGACTAGCGGCTACAATGAGCAGTTCTTC. The rearrangement uses TRBV12-3 or TRBV12-4 and TRBJ2-1, with TRBD2 matching 11 bases. V was clipped by 8 bases and J by 3 bases; unmatched bases: 0. CDR3 size: 13 residues.

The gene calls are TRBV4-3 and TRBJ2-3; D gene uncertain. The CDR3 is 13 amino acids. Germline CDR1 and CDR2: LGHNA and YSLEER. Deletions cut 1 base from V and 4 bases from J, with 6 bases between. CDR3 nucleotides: TGCGCCAGCAGCCAAGGTAGAGCAGATACGCAGTATTTT. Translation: CASSQGRADTQYF.

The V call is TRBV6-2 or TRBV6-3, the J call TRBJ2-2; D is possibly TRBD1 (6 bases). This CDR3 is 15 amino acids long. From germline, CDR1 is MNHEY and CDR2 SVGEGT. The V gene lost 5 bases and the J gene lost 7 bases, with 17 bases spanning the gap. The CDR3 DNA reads TGTGCCAGCAGTCAAGTCTCTTCAGGGGTCGGGGAGCTGTTTTTT. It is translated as CASSQVSSGVGELFF.

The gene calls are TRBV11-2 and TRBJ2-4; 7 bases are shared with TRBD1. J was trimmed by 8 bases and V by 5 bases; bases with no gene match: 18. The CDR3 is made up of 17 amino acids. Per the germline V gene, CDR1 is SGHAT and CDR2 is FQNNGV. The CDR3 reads CASSPYRGPSTQDIQYF. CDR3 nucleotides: TGTGCCAGCAGCCCGTACAGGGGCCCGTCTACTCAGGACATTCAGTACTTC.

The CDR3 coding sequence is TGTGCCAGCAGCTTGGGACACCTCACAGATACGCAGTATTTT. This gives the protein CASSLGHLTDTQYF. The chain joins TRBV5-6 to TRBJ2-3; D call uncertain. This CDR3 spans 14 amino acids. V gave up 0 bases and J gave up 2 bases, with 7 bases separating them. Germline CDR1 SGHDT, CDR2 YYEEEE.

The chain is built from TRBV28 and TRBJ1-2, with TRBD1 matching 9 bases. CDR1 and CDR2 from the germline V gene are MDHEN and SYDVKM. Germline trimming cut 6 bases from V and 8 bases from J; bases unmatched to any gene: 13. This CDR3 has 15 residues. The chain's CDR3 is CASRTPGQGTGGYTF. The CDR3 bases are TGTGCCAGCAGAACCCCGGGACAGGGAACGGGCGGCTACACCTTC.

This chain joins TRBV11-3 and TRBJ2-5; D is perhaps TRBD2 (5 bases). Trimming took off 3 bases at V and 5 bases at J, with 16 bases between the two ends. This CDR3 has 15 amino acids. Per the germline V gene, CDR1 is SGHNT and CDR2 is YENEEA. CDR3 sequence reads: CASSFHSGSSETQYF. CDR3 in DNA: TGTGCCAGCAGCTTCCACTCTGGGAGCAGCGAGACCCAGTACTTC.

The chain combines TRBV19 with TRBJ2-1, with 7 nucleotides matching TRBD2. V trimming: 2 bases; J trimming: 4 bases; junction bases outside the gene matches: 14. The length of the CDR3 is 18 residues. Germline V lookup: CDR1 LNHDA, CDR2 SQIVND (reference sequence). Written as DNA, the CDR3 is TGTGCCAGTAGTATACCCGGACGGGGGAGGGGCCAGTACAATGAGCAGTTCTTC. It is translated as CASSIPGRGRGQYNEQFF. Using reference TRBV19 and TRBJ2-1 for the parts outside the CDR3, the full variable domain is DGGITQSPKYLFRKEGQNVTLSCEQNLNHDAMYWYRQDPGQGLRLIYYSQIVNDFQKGDIAEGYSVSREKKESFPLTVTSAQKNPTAFYLCASSIPGRGRGQYNEQFFGPGTRLTVL.

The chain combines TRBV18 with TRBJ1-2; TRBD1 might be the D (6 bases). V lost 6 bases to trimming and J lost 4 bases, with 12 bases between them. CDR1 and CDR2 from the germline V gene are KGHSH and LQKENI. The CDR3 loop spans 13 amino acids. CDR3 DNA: TGTGCCAGCTCGGCCGGGACAACCTATGGCTACACCTTC. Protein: CASSAGTTYGYTF.

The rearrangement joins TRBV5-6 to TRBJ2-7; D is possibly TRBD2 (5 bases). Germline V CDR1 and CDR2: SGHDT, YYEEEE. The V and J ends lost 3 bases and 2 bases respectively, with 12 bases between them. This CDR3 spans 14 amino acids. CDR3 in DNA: TGTGCCAGCAGCTGGGAGCGGTTAACCTACGAGCAGTACTTC. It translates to CASSWERLTYEQYF.

The CDR3 here is CASSLDGSSYNEQFF. As DNA, the CDR3 is TGTGCCAGCAGCTTGGATGGGAGCTCCTACAATGAGCAGTTCTTC. This chain uses TRBV5-5 with TRBJ2-1; D perhaps matches TRBD2 (5 bases). Germline-derived CDR1 and CDR2 are SGHKS and YYEKEE (reference sequence). The CDR3 loop spans 15 amino acids. The V and J ends lost 0 bases and 0 bases respectively, with 7 bases between them.

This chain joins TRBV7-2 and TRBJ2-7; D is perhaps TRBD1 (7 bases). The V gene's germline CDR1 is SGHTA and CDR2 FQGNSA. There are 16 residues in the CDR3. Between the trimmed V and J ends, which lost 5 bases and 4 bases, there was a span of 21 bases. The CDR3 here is CASSPQGGMVGYEQYF. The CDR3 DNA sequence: TGTGCCAGCAGCCCCCAGGGGGGAATGGTGGGTTACGAGCAGTACTTC.

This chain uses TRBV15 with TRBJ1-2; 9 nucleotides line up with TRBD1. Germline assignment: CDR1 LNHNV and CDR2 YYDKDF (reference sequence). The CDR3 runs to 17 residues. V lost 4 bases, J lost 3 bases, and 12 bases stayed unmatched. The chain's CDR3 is CATSTRTGAVSDYGYTF. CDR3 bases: TGTGCCACCAGCACCCGGACAGGGGCCGTTTCGGACTATGGCTACACCTTC.

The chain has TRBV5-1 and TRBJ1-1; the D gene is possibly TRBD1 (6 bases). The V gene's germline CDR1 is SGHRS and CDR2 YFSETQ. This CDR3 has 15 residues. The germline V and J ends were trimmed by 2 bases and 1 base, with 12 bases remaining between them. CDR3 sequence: CASSLGPGQNTEAFF. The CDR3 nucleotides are TGCGCCAGCAGCTTAGGACCGGGACAGAACACTGAAGCTTTCTTT.

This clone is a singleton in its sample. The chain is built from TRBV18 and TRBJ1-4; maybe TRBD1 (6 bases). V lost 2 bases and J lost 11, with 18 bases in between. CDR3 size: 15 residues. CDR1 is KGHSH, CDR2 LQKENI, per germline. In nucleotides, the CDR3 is TGTGCCAGCTCACCAGAGGGGGGGAGTTCGGCTAAACTGTTTTTT. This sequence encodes CASSPEGGSSAKLFF.